The TCR beta chain described here comes from a study of CD8 T cells in ankylosing spondylitis. Findings and limits, study-wide: Reported data indicate significant enrichment of disease-linked clones within matched ankylosing spondylitis synovial fluid. Earlier work had already found some motif variants in reactive arthritis synovial fluid and blood.

Germline CDR1 DFQATT, CDR2 SNEGSKA (reference sequence). Trimming pared 0 bases from V and 0 bases from J, leaving 12 bases between. The length of the CDR3 is 16 residues. Quantitative 5'-RACE was performed with molecular barcodes, and it yielded the TCR beta libraries. TCRdb reanalysed the 5' RACE reads using MiXCR and keeps one entry per CDR3 protein. The sample has more than 250,000 distinct CDR3 sequences, approximately 10% seen once. There are a few counts of this clonotype. As yet, its antigen is unknown. This clonotype originated in a female donor with ankylosing spondylitis or in good health (not recorded which). V gene TRBV20-1 combines with J gene TRBJ1-3; D is unclear. The source material was blood, either unsorted or a sorted T cell fraction (not recorded which). The CDR3 loop reads CSARDLGRDSGNTIYF. For the CDR3, the DNA is TGCAGTGCTAGAGACTTAGGAAGAGACTCTGGAAACACCATATATTTT.